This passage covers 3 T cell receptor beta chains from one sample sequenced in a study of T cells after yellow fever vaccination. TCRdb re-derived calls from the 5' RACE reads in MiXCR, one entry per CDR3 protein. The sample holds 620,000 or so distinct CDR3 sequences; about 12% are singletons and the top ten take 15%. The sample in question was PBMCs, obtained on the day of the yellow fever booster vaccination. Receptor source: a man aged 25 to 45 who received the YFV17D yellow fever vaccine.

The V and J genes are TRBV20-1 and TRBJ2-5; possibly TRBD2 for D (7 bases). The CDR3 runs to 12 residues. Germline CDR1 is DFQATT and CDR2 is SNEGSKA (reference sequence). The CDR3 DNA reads TGCGGGAAAGGGGGAGGGCTGGAGACCCAGTACTTC. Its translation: CGKGGGLETQYF.

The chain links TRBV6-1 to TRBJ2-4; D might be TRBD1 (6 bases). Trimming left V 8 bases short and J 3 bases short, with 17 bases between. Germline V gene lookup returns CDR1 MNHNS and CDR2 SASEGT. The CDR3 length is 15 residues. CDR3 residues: CASAPGTPGKNIQYF. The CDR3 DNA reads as TGTGCCAGCGCACCCGGGACACCTGGCAAAAACATTCAGTACTTC.

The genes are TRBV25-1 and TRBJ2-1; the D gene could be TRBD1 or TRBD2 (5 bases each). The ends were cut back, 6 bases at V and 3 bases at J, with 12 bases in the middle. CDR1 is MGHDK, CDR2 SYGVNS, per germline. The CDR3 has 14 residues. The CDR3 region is CASSRGAGYNEQFF. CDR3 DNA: TGTGCCAGCAGCCGAGGGGCAGGCTACAATGAGCAGTTCTTC.